One and the same sample provided the 5 T cell receptor beta chains below, sequenced in a study of blood T cell repertoires in COVID-19. TCRdb's copy holds only in-frame clones and misses some; the assay was immunoSEQ multiplex PCR. The sample includes about 400,000 clones, around nine tenths of them seen just once. Specimen: PBMCs or T cells enriched from blood (not recorded which). The receptors originated from a woman aged 50 to 60 who had recovered from COVID-19.

The chain links TRBV5-1 to TRBJ1-1, with a tentative D call TRBD1 (5 bases). The CDR3 has 14 residues. Germline assignment: CDR1 SGHRS and CDR2 YFSETQ. V gave up 2 bases and J gave up 5 bases, with 13 bases separating them. CDR3 in amino acids: CASSLRQGRTEAFF. CDR3 DNA sequence: TGCGCCAGCAGCTTACGGCAGGGTAGGACTGAAGCTTTCTTT.

The J gene is TRBJ2-3, the V gene TRBV5-1; 7 bases are shared with TRBD1. Germline-derived CDR1 and CDR2 are SGHRS and YFSETQ. V dropped 3 bases and J dropped 2; count of bases not matched to a gene: 6. The CDR3 totals 15 residues. The CDR3 DNA sequence: TGCGCCAGCAGCTCGACAGGGCGTTCCACAGATACGCAGTATTTT. Translating it yields CASSSTGRSTDTQYF.

The V and J genes are TRBV12-5 and TRBJ2-7; D might be TRBD2 (6 bases). This CDR3 has 11 amino acids. With 6 bases removed from V and 3 bases from J, the gap between germline ends came to 6 bases. Germline assignment: CDR1 LGHNT and CDR2 FRNRAP. DNA of the CDR3: TGTGCTAGTGGGACTAGCTACGAGCAGTACTTC. Its translation: CASGTSYEQYF. The whole variable domain, filled in from reference TRBV12-5 and TRBJ2-7, reads DARVTQTPRHKVTEMGQEVTMRCQPILGHNTVFWYRQTMMQGLELLAYFRNRAPLDDSGMPKDRFSAEMPDATLATLKIQPSEPRDSAVYFCASGTSYEQYFGPGTRLTVT.

This chain links TRBV28 with TRBJ1-1, with 9 bases fitting TRBD1. Losses at the gene ends were 4 bases for V and 4 bases for J; bases not matched to a gene: 10. The germline V gene has CDR1 MDHEN and CDR2 SYDVKM. This CDR3 region has 16 residues. The CDR3 region has the DNA TGTGCCAGCAGTTCTCCCCTCGGACAGGGGCCCACTGAAGCTTTCTTT. It codes for CASSSPLGQGPTEAFF. Drawing the rest from reference TRBV28 and TRBJ1-1, the complete variable domain is DVKVTQSSRYLVKRTGEKVFLECVQDMDHENMFWYRQDPGLGLRLIYFSYDVKMKEKGDIPEGYSVSREKKERFSLILESASTNQTSMYLCASSSPLGQGPTEAFFGQGTRLTVV.

The J gene is TRBJ2-7, the V gene TRBV5-8; 7 positions match TRBD2. Looked up from germline, CDR1 is SGHTS and CDR2 is YDEGEE. V was clipped by 0 bases and J by 0 bases; unmatched bases: 0. This CDR3 is 14 amino acids long. CDR3 nucleotides: TGTGCCAGCAGCTTGGGCGGGAGCTCCTACGAGCAGTACTTC. Protein sequence: CASSLGGSSYEQYF.